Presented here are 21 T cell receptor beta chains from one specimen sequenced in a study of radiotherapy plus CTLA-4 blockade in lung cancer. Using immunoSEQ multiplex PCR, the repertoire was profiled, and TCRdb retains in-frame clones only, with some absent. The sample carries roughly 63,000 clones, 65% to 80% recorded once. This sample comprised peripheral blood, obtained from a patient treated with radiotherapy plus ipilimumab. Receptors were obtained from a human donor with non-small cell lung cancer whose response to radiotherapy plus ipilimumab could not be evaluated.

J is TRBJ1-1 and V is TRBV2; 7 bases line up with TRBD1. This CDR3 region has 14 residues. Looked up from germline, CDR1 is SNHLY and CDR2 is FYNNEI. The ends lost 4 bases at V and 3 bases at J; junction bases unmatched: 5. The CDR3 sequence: CASSGQGGHTEAFF. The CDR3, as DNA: TGTGCCAGCAGTGGCCAAGGGGGCCACACTGAAGCTTTCTTT.

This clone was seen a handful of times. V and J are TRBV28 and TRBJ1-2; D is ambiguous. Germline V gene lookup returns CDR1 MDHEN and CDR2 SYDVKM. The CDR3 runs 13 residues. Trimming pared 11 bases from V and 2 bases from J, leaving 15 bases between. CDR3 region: CASSLRRNYGYTF. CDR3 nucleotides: TGTGCCTCAAGTTTGCGGCGGAACTATGGCTACACCTTC.

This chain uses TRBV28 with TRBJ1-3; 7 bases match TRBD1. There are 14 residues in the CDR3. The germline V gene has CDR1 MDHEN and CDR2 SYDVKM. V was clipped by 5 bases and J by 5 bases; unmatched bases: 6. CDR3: CASSPDRARNTIYF. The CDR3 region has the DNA TGTGCCAGCAGTCCTGACAGGGCCCGAAACACCATATATTTT.

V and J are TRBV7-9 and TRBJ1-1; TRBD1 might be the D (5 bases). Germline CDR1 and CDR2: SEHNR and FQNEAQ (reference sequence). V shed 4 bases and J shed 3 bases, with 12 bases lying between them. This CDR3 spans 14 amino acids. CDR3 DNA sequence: TGTGCCAGCAGCTCCCGTGGGGGGGACACTGAAGCTTTCTTT. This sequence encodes CASSSRGGDTEAFF.

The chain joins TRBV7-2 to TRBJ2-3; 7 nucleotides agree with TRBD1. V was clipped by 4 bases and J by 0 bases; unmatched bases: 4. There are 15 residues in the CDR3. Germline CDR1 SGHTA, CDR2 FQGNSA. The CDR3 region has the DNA TGTGCCAGCAGCTCCCCGGGACAGAGCACAGATACGCAGTATTTT. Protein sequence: CASSSPGQSTDTQYF.

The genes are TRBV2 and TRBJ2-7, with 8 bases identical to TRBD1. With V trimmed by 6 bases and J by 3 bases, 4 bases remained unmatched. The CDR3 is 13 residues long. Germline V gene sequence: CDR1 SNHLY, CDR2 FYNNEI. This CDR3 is CASRSGGDYEQYF. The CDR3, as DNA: TGTGCCAGCAGGTCAGGGGGCGACTACGAGCAGTACTTC.

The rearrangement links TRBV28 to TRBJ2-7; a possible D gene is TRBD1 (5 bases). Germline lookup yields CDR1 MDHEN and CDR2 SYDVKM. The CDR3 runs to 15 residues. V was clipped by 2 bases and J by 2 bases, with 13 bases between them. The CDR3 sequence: CASSLTAGWAYEQYF. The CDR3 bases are TGTGCCAGCAGTTTAACGGCAGGGTGGGCCTACGAGCAGTACTTC. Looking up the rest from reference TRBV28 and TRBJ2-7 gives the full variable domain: DVKVTQSSRYLVKRTGEKVFLECVQDMDHENMFWYRQDPGLGLRLIYFSYDVKMKEKGDIPEGYSVSREKKERFSLILESASTNQTSMYLCASSLTAGWAYEQYFGPGTRLTVT.

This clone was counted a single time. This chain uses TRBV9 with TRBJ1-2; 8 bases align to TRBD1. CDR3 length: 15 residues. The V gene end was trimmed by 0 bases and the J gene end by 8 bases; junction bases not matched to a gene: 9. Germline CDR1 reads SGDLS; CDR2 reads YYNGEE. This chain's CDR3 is CASSVVTGGISGYTF. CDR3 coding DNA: TGTGCCAGCAGCGTAGTAACAGGGGGAATTTCCGGCTACACCTTC.

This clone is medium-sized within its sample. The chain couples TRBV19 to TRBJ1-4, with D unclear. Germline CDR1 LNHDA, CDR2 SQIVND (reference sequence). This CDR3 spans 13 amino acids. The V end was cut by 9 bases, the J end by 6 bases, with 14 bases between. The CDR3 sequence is CASPTPGYEKLFF. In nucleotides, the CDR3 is TGTGCCAGCCCTACACCGGGATATGAAAAACTGTTTTTT.

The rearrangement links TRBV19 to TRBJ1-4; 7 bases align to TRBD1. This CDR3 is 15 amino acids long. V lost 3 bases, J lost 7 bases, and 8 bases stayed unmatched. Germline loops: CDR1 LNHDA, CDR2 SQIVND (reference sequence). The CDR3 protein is CASSIMGQRFEKLFF. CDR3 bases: TGTGCCAGTAGTATTATGGGACAGAGGTTTGAAAAACTGTTTTTT.

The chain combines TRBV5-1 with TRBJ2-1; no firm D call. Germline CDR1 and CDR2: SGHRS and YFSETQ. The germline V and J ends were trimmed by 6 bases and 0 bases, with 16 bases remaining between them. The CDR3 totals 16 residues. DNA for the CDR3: TGCGCCAGCACCCTCTCAGAACCATCCTCCTACAATGAGCAGTTCTTC. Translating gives CASTLSEPSSYNEQFF.

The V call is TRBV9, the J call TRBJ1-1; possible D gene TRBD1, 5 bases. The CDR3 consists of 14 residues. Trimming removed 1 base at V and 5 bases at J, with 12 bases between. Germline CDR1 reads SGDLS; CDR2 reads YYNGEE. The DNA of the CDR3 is TGTGCCAGCAGCGTAAAGGTTGGGGGGACTGAAGCTTTCTTT. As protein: CASSVKVGGTEAFF.

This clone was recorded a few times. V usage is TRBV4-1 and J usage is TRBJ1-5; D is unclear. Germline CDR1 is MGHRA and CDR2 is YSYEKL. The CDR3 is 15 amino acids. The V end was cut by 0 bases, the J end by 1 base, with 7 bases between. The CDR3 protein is CASSQDPQSNQPQHF. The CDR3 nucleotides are TGCGCCAGCAGCCAAGATCCGCAGAGCAATCAGCCCCAGCATTTT.

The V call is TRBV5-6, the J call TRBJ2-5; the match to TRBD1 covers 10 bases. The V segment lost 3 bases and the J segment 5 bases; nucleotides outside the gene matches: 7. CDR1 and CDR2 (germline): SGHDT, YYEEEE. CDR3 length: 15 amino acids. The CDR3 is CASSSRQGAWETQYF. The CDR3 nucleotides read TGTGCCAGCAGCTCTCGACAGGGGGCTTGGGAGACCCAGTACTTC.

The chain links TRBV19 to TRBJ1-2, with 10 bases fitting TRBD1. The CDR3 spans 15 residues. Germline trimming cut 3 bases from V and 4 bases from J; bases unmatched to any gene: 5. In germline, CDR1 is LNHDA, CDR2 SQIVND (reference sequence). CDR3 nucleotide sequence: TGTGCCAGTAGTATTAGGGGACAGGGGCTCTATGGCTACACCTTC. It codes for CASSIRGQGLYGYTF.

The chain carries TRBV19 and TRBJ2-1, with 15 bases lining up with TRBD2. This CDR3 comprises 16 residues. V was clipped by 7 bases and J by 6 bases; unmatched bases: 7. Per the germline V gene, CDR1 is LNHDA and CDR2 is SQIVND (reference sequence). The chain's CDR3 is CASTIRGLAGGNEQFF. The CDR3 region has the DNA TGTGCCAGTACCATAAGGGGACTAGCGGGAGGCAATGAGCAGTTCTTC.

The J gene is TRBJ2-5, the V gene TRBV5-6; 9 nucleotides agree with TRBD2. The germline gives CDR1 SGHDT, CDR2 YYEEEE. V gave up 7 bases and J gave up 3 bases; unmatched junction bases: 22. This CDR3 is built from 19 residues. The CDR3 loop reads CASGDWGGRANWMKETQYF. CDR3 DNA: TGTGCCAGCGGGGATTGGGGCGGGAGGGCCAATTGGATGAAAGAGACCCAGTACTTC. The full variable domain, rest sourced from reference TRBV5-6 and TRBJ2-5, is DAGVTQSPTHLIKTRGQQVTLRCSPKSGHDTVSWYQQALGQGPQFIFQYYEEEERQRGNFPDRFSGHQFPNYSSELNVNALLLGDSALYLCASGDWGGRANWMKETQYFGPGTRLLVL.

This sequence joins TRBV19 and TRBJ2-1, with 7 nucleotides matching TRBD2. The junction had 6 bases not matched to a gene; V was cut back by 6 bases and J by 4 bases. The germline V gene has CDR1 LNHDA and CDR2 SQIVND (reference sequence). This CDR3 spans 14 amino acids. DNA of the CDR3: TGTGCCAGTAGCCCTAGCGGCGAATACAATGAGCAGTTCTTC. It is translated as CASSPSGEYNEQFF.

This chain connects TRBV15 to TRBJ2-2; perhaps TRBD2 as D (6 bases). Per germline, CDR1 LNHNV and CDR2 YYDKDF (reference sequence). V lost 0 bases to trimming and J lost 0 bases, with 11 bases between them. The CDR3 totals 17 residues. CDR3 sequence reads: CATSRDRGVANTGELFF. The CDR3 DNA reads TGTGCCACCAGCAGAGATCGCGGGGTTGCGAACACCGGGGAGCTGTTTTTT. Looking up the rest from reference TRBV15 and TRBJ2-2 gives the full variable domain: DAMVIQNPRYQVTQFGKPVTLSCSQTLNHNVMYWYQQKSSQAPKLLFHYYDKDFNNEADTPDNFQSRRPNTSFCFLDIRSPGLGDTAMYLCATSRDRGVANTGELFFGEGSRLTVL.

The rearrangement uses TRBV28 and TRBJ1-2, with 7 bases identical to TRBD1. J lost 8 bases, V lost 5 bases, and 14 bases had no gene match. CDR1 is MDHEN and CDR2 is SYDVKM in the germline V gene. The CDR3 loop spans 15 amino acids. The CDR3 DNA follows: TGTGCCAGCAGTCCTCCCCCCTCGACAGGGAACGGCTACACCTTC. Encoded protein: CASSPPPSTGNGYTF.

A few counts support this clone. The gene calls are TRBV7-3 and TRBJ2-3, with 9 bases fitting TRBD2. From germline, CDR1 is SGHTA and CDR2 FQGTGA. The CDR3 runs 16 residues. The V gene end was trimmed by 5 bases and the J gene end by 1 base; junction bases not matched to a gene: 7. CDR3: CASSRGSSGGTDTQYF. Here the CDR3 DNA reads TGTGCCAGCAGCCGGGGGTCTAGCGGGGGCACAGATACGCAGTATTTT. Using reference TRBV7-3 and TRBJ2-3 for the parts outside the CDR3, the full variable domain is GAGVSQTPSNKVTEKGKYVELRCDPISGHTALYWYRQSLGQGPEFLIYFQGTGAADDSGLPNDRFFAVRPEGSVSTLKIQRTERGDSAVYLCASSRGSSGGTDTQYFGPGTRLTVL.